This T cell receptor (beta chain) was sequenced for a study of shared clonotypes between healthy human individuals (dated by TCRdb to the early 2020s). With respect to the entire study: A couple of women and a few men aged 18 to 49 years were included in the cohort. For each donor, CD4 naive and CD4 memory were each run on three plates, CD8 naive on two plates, and CD8 memory on one plate. The study deeply sequenced blood TCR repertoires of five healthy adults to estimate repertoire size and the extent of clonotype sharing between individuals. To increase sequencing depth and limit assay-specific biases, different laboratories used diverse techniques to prepare libraries and sequence TCR repertoires. Leukapheresis yielded between about 0.8 and 9.5 billion PBMCs per donor.

The CDR3 contains 14 residues, cysteine and phenylalanine counted. CDR3 DNA is the only sequence kept; it has 42 bases, read in frame from the first base. The germline V gene gives CDR1 as MNHEY and CDR2 as SVGAGI. V and J lose 5 bases and 4 bases, and a span of 14 bases separates them. General findings and caveats noted by the study authors: Pairwise subsampling led to the expectation that sequencing depth would affect the degree of clonotype sharing among donors. Across four donors, around 5% of naive CD4, roughly 3.3% of naive CD8, 2% to 2.5% of memory CD4, and approximately 0.4% of memory CD8 clonotypes were shared. Compared with non-shared clonotypes, clonotypes shared by all four sorted-subset donors had higher generation probabilities. The genetic and exposure-history diversity represented was limited by the small number of donors. Sampling was restricted to blood, and TCR repertoires in tissue are likely to differ from TCR repertoires in blood. Incomplete sequencing was indicated by rarefaction of sorted-subset datasets, despite the large sequencing depth. Estimated clonotype richness was generally larger for naive than for memory subsets.

Using the deep immunoSEQ assay, multiplex PCR amplified TCR CDR3 regions from genomic DNA. Extracted genomic DNA from each cell subset was distributed evenly across all wells of several immunoSEQ 96-well plates, and each plate was treated as a replicate. For sorted subsets, approximately 200 ng of genomic DNA, equivalent to 25,000 to 35,000 T cell genomes, went into each replicate PCR. Purified libraries were quantified with a Qubit 3.0 fluorometer, sized on a Bioanalyzer 2100, and re-quantified with the KAPA Library Quantification kit. A separate single-read 150-cycle Illumina NextSeq 550 flow cell was used to sequence each immunoSEQ 96-well plate. On the study's bioinformatics: Because the immunoSEQ output included only junctional sequences and no quality scores, the filtering could not be the same as the filtering used for full-length reads. To assign V/J genes and CDR3, sequences were annotated using PyIR, a Python wrapper for IgBLAST v1.9, with IMGT germline references. Reads with weak V/J assignments (E-value above 1e-6), missing CDR3, stop codons, out-of-frame junctions, or ambiguous translated residues were removed. V3J clonotypes were defined as sequences sharing the same inferred V gene, J gene, and CDR3 amino acid sequence. Percentage overlap between repertoires was calculated by dividing the number of shared unique clonotypes by the size of the smaller repertoire. RTK rarefaction, the Chao1 estimator, and Recon v2.1 estimates of unobserved clonotypes were used to assess repertoire richness. Generation probabilities were computed with OLGA for all TCRbeta clonotypes obtained by the gDNA method from a few donors. As stored in TCRdb, this immuneACCESS dataset retains in-frame rearrangements with V and J assigned. A fraction of the clones does not appear; measured against another copy, unresolved V genes explain less than half of the discrepancy, and the remainder lacks a known reason. That table furnishes V, J and clone size, whereas the DNA furnished D and trimming. The sample has more than 850,000 clones on record, about 80% of them singletons. The biggest ten clones account for 0.4% to 0.55% of the sample.

This clone has a single count. What antigen it recognizes has not been identified. Per-base quality was not reported, and no clone a single base away is much larger than it. The donors were healthy, HIV-negative adults who had no recently reported acute infections or vaccinations. All donors were Caucasian adults living in Nashville, Tennessee, USA. CD4+ T cells were enriched by magnetic negative selection; naive cells were then positively selected on CD45RA, and the negative fraction formed the memory subset. After blood collection by leukapheresis, PBMCs were isolated using Ficoll-Histopaque density gradient centrifugation and then cryopreserved in the vapor phase of liquid nitrogen. Analytical flow cytometry was used to check the purity and quantity of every magnetically sorted T cell population. From each sorted fraction, genomic DNA was isolated and quantified by UV absorbance on a Nanodrop 2000c.

Sequencing was performed on memory CD4+ T cells from PBMCs. Sample cell subset or site, as interpreted from the label and publication: CD45RA-negative fraction. This receptor was identified in a man in his late teens or twenties in good health. Some clones in this sample may be carry-over from other donors' samples. The chain employs TRBV6-5 and TRBJ2-5, with a weak D call of TRBD1 (5 bases match). The sequenced DNA: TGTGCCAGCAGTCCAGGGTGGGCTGGAGAGACCCAGTACTTC. The translation is CASSPGWAGETQYF.